This entry is about one TCR beta chain. Antigen specificity is unknown. The data originate from a study of cytomegalovirus exposure and HLA in healthy donors. Study conclusions and caveats: Researchers reported from a later analysis that most CMV-associated TCR beta chains appeared HLA-restricted. Versus the approximately 700-donor mean, an Asian-associated ancestry cluster reportedly showed fewer N-insertions in a later analysis.

PCR primers comprised 60 Vbeta and 13 Jbeta primers. Profiling relied on immunoSEQ multiplex PCR, and the TCRdb table lists in-frame clones only, not all of them. Of 98,000 or so clones listed, approximately 80% are singletons. From germline, CDR1 is SGHAT and CDR2 FQNNGV. CDR3 size: 13 residues. V lost 1 base, J lost 8 bases, and 8 bases lay in between. Sequenced sample: PBMCs. The chain carries TRBV11-2 and TRBJ1-4; D gene unclear. The source of this sequence is a woman younger than 30 in good health and CMV-seropositive. CDR3 bases: TGTGCCAGCAGCTTAGGAGGTCGAGAAAAACTGTTTTTT. Amino acids: CASSLGGREKLFF.